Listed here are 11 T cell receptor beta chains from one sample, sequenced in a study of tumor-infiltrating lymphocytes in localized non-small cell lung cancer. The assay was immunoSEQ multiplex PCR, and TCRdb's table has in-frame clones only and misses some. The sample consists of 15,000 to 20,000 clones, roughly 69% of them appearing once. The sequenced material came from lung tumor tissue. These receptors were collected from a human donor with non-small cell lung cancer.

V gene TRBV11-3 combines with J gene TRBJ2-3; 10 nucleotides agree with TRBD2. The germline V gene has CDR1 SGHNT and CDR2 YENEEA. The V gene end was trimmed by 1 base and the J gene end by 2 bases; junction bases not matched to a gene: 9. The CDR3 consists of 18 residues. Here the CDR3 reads CASSLGALAGDLTDTQYF. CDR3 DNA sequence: TGTGCCAGCAGCTTAGGCGCGCTAGCGGGGGACCTCACAGATACGCAGTATTTT.

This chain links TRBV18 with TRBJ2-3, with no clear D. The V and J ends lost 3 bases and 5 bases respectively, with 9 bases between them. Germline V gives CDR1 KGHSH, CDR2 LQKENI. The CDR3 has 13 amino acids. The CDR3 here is CASSPPSGDTQYF. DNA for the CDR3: TGTGCCAGCTCACCTCCCTCCGGAGATACGCAGTATTTT.

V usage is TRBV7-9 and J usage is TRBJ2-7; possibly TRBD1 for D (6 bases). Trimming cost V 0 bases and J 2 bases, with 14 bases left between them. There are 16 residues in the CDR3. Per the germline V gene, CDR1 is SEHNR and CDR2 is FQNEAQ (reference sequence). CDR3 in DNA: TGTGCCAGCAGCTTAGCGGCCGGGACATTCACCTACGAGCAGTACTTC. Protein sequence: CASSLAAGTFTYEQYF.

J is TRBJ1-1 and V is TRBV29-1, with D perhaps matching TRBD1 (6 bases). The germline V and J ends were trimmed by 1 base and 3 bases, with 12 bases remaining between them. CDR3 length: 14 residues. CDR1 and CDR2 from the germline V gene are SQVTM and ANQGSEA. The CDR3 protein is CSVEAGTGYTEAFF. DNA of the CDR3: TGCAGCGTTGAAGCCGGAACAGGGTACACTGAAGCTTTCTTT.

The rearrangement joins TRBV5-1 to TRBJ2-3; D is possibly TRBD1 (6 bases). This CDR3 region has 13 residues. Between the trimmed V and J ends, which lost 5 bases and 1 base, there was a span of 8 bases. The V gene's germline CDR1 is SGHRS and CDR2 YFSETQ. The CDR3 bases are TGCGCCAGCAGACAGGGACGCACAGATACGCAGTATTTT. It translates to CASRQGRTDTQYF.

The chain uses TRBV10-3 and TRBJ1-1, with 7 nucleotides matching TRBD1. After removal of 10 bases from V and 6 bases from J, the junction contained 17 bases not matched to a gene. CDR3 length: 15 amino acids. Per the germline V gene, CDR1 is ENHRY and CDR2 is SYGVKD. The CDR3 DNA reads TGTGCCAGCAGAGCTACAGGGGAGGCCCGGGCTGAAGCTTTCTTT. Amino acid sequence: CASRATGEARAEAFF.

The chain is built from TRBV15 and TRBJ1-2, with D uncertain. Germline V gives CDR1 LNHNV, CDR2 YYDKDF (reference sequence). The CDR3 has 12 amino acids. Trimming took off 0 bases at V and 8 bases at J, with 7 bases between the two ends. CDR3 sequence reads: CATSRDQTGYTF. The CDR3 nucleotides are TGTGCCACCAGCAGAGATCAAACGGGCTACACCTTC.

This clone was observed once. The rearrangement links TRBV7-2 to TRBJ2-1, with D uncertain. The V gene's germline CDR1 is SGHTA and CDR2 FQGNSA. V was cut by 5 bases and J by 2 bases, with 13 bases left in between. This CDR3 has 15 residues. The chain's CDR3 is CASSPAVGPYNEQFF. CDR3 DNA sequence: TGTGCCAGCAGCCCCGCTGTCGGTCCCTACAATGAGCAGTTCTTC.

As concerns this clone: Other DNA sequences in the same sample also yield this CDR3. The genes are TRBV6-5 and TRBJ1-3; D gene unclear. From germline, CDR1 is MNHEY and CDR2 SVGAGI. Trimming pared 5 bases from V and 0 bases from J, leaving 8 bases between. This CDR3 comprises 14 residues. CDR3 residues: CASSRTSSGNTIYF. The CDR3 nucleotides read TGTGCCAGCAGTAGGACCTCCTCTGGAAACACCATATATTTT.

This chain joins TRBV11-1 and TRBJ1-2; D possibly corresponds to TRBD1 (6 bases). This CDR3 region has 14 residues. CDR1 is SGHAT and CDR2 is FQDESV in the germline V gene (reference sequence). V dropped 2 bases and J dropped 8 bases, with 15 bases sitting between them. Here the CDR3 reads CASSLYRESGGYTF. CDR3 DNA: TGTGCCAGCAGCTTATACAGGGAGTCGGGCGGCTACACCTTC.

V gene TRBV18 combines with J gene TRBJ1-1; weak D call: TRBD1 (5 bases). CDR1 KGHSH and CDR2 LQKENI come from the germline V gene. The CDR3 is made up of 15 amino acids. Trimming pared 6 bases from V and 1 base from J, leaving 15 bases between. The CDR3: CASSHGAGPNTEAFF. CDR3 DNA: TGTGCCAGCTCGCATGGGGCAGGACCGAACACTGAAGCTTTCTTT.